Listed here are 6 T cell receptor beta chains from one sample, sequenced in a study of shared clonotypes between healthy human individuals. The assay was immunoSEQ multiplex PCR, and TCRdb's table has in-frame clones only and misses some. Of over a million clones listed, around 78% are singletons. Sequencing input: memory CD4+ T cells from PBMCs. Subset of the sample: CD45RA-negative fraction. All receptors come from a man aged 18 to 29 in good health. Some clones in this sample may be carry-over from other donors' samples.

Regarding this clone: A far larger clone is a single base away, which makes a read error likely. The J gene is TRBJ1-1, the V gene TRBV7-9; D is undetermined. The ends were cut back, 1 base at V and 1 base at J, with 4 bases in the middle. The CDR3 runs 13 residues. The germline V gene encodes CDR1 SEHNR and CDR2 FQNEAQ (reference sequence). CDR3 region: CASSLGSNTEAFF. CDR3 nucleotides: TGTGCCAGCAGCTTAGGGTCGAACACTGAAGCTTTCTTT.

This chain links TRBV19 with TRBJ1-1, with no clear D. Trimming pared 3 bases from V and 1 base from J, leaving 12 bases between. Germline V gene lookup returns CDR1 LNHDA and CDR2 SQIVND (reference sequence). This CDR3 spans 15 amino acids. The CDR3 region has the DNA TGTGCCAGTAGTATTGGCGGCACGGAGAACACTGAAGCTTTCTTT. Translating gives CASSIGGTENTEAFF.

The rearrangement joins TRBV27 to TRBJ1-5; D gene unclear. This CDR3 contains 13 residues. V lost 4 bases, J lost 1 base, and 5 bases lay in between. CDR1 and CDR2 from the germline V gene are MNHEY and SMNVEV (reference sequence). Here the CDR3 DNA reads TGTGCCAGCAGTTCCGCCAGCAATCAGCCCCAGCATTTT. Translated, it gives CASSSASNQPQHF.

Here the CDR3 DNA reads TGTGCCAGCAGCGCGCATGGTGGGGACACTGAAGCTTTCTTT. Encoded protein: CASSAHGGDTEAFF. The chain uses TRBV7-6 and TRBJ1-1; no firm D call. The CDR3 contains 14 residues. Trimming left V 5 bases short and J 3 bases short, with 13 bases between. CDR1 is SGHVS, CDR2 FNYEAQ, per germline.

The chain uses TRBV5-1 and TRBJ2-4, with a weak D call TRBD2 (6 bases). Germline CDR1 reads SGHRS; CDR2 reads YFSETQ. This CDR3 comprises 15 residues. The V and J ends lost 0 bases and 6 bases respectively, with 13 bases between them. CDR3 in amino acids: CASSLGGWDSNIQYF. The CDR3 DNA follows: TGCGCCAGCAGCTTGGGTGGATGGGACTCAAACATTCAGTACTTC.

The chain links TRBV5-6 to TRBJ1-2; unclear D gene. CDR1 is SGHDT, CDR2 YYEEEE, per germline. This CDR3 is 14 amino acids long. V was clipped by 0 bases and J by 8 bases, with 14 bases between them. CDR3 protein: CASSLVAGKYGYTF. The CDR3 DNA follows: TGTGCCAGCAGCTTGGTGGCGGGGAAATACGGCTACACCTTC.